These 21 T cell receptor beta chains were sequenced from one sample in a study of blood T cell repertoires in COVID-19. Data came from immunoSEQ multiplex PCR; TCRdb stores just in-frame clones and leaves some out. The sample records hundreds of thousands of clones, 87% being singletons. The sequencing input was PBMCs or T cells enriched from blood (not recorded which). All receptors come from a woman younger than 35 with acute COVID-19.

The chain employs TRBV5-5 and TRBJ2-5; unclear D gene. Germline V lookup: CDR1 SGHKS, CDR2 YYEKEE (reference sequence). This CDR3 has 12 amino acids. V lost 4 bases and J lost 4, with 8 bases in between. The CDR3 region has the DNA TGTGCCAGCAGCGCGAGAGGAGAGACCCAGTACTTC. Protein product: CASSARGETQYF. The full variable domain, in which reference TRBV5-5 and TRBJ2-5 provide the parts outside the CDR3, is DAGVTQSPTHLIKTRGQQVTLRCSPISGHKSVSWYQQVLGQGPQFIFQYYEKEERGRGNFPDRFSARQFPNYSSELNVNALLLGDSALYLCASSARGETQYFGPGTRLLVL.

J is TRBJ1-5 and V is TRBV7-9; TRBD1 might be the D (5 bases). V shed 1 base and J shed 4 bases, with 11 bases lying between them. The CDR3 covers 15 residues. Germline-derived CDR1 and CDR2 are SEHNR and FQNEAQ (reference sequence). Written as DNA, the CDR3 is TGTGCCAGCAGCTTAGTTGGGGCCATAAATCAGCCCCAGCATTTT. Protein: CASSLVGAINQPQHF. Using reference TRBV7-9 and TRBJ1-5 for the parts outside the CDR3, the full variable domain is DTGVSQNPRHKITKRGQNVTFRCDPISEHNRLYWYRQTLGQGPEFLTYFQNEAQLEKSRLLSDRFSAERPKGSFSTLEIQRTEQGDSAMYLCASSLVGAINQPQHFGDGTRLSIL.

The V and J genes are TRBV28 and TRBJ2-2; 10 positions agree with TRBD2. With 9 bases clipped from V and 1 base from J, the junction kept 2 bases outside the gene matches. Per germline, CDR1 MDHEN and CDR2 SYDVKM. CDR3 length: 14 residues. The CDR3 loop reads CASRTSGNTGELFF. For the CDR3, the DNA is TGTGCCAGTCGGACTAGCGGGAACACCGGGGAGCTGTTTTTT.

The V call is TRBV4-1, the J call TRBJ1-4; a weak D match, TRBD1 (6 bases). Germline lookup yields CDR1 MGHRA and CDR2 YSYEKL. Deletions cut 0 bases from V and 7 bases from J, with 15 bases between. CDR3 length equals 16 residues. CDR3 nucleotide sequence: TGCGCCAGCAGCCAAGAAATCCGCGGGGGCGGTGAAAAACTGTTTTTT. Translated: CASSQEIRGGGEKLFF.

This CDR3 reads CASSLGVRGRSTDTQYF. CDR3 sequence (DNA): TGTGCCAGCAGTTTAGGGGTAAGGGGTCGCAGCACAGATACGCAGTATTTT. The rearrangement joins TRBV27 to TRBJ2-3; tentative D call: TRBD1 (5 bases). V was shortened by 2 bases and J by 0 bases, with 15 bases between the two germline ends. Germline CDR1 and CDR2: MNHEY and SMNVEV (reference sequence). This CDR3 has 17 residues.

This chain links TRBV6-6 with TRBJ1-2; D unresolved. CDR3 length: 15 amino acids. Trimming pared 2 bases from V and 2 bases from J, leaving 12 bases between. Germline V gene data show CDR1 as MNHNY and CDR2 as SVGAGI (reference sequence). CDR3 nucleotides: TGTGCCAGCAGTTACCTGGAGGGTTCCAACTATGGCTACACCTTC. This codes for CASSYLEGSNYGYTF.

The chain carries TRBV19 and TRBJ2-2, with 9 bases aligning to TRBD1. The V segment lost 6 bases and the J segment 6 bases; nucleotides outside the gene matches: 11. This CDR3 contains 16 residues. CDR1 is LNHDA and CDR2 is SQIVND in the germline V gene (reference sequence). The CDR3 is CASSGGWTGDPGELFF. Written as DNA, the CDR3 is TGTGCCAGTAGCGGAGGTTGGACAGGGGATCCCGGGGAGCTGTTTTTT.

The rearrangement joins TRBV5-4 to TRBJ2-7, with D perhaps TRBD2 (5 bases). CDR1 is SGHNT, CDR2 YYREEE, per germline (reference sequence). Trimming left V 3 bases short and J 5 bases short, with 9 bases between. CDR3 size: 12 residues. CDR3 loop: CASSSPRDEQYF. The CDR3 region has the DNA TGTGCCAGCAGCTCTCCGAGGGACGAGCAGTACTTC.

The J gene is TRBJ1-1, the V gene TRBV10-1, with 8 bases fitting TRBD1. The CDR3 is 14 residues long. V dropped 4 bases and J dropped 4; count of bases not matched to a gene: 5. In germline, CDR1 is WNHNN, CDR2 SYGVQD (reference sequence). CDR3 sequence: CASSVDRVGTEAFF. The CDR3 bases are TGCGCCAGCAGTGTGGACAGGGTGGGCACTGAAGCTTTCTTT.

This clone is a singleton in its sample. The chain combines TRBV29-1 with TRBJ1-3, with 9 bases lining up with TRBD1. CDR1 and CDR2 (germline): SQVTM, ANQGSEA. V lost 6 bases, J lost 3 bases, and 3 bases stayed unmatched. The CDR3 sequence is 13 residues long. CDR3 sequence (DNA): TGCAGCGTCACGGGACAGGGTGGAAACACCATATATTTT. This encodes CSVTGQGGNTIYF.

This chain links TRBV6-5 with TRBJ2-7, with D possibly matching TRBD2 (6 bases). This CDR3 has 16 residues. Germline assignment: CDR1 MNHEY and CDR2 SVGAGI. Between the trimmed V and J ends, which lost 2 bases and 4 bases, there was a span of 18 bases. The CDR3 loop reads CASSYPSDGAHYEQYF. CDR3 DNA sequence: TGTGCCAGCAGTTACCCTAGCGACGGGGCTCATTACGAGCAGTACTTC.

The rearrangement uses TRBV19 and TRBJ2-7; a possible D gene is TRBD1 (5 bases). Trimming removed 1 base at V and 6 bases at J, with 13 bases between. Germline V lookup: CDR1 LNHDA, CDR2 SQIVND (reference sequence). The CDR3 spans 14 residues. CDR3 residues: CASSIGQLPSEQYF. CDR3 in DNA: TGTGCCAGTAGTATAGGACAGCTCCCGAGCGAGCAGTACTTC.

V gene TRBV29-1 combines with J gene TRBJ2-2; a possible D gene is TRBD2 (6 bases). Trimming shortened V by 5 bases and J by 7 bases, and 14 bases separated the two germline ends. The CDR3 sequence is 13 residues long. Germline CDR1 is SQVTM and CDR2 is ANQGSEA. The CDR3 sequence: CSVMEGMGGELFF. CDR3 DNA: TGCAGCGTTATGGAGGGGATGGGCGGGGAGCTGTTTTTT.

This chain connects TRBV5-1 to TRBJ1-4; 9 bases are shared with TRBD1. This CDR3 has 13 residues. Germline assignment: CDR1 SGHRS and CDR2 YFSETQ. V gave up 4 bases and J gave up 6 bases; unmatched junction bases: 1. The CDR3 here is CASSRTGDEKLFF. The CDR3 coding sequence is TGCGCCAGCAGCCGGACAGGGGATGAAAAACTGTTTTTT.

V and J are TRBV5-5 and TRBJ2-3; 10 positions match TRBD1. Germline CDR1 and CDR2: SGHKS and YYEKEE (reference sequence). Trimming cost V 4 bases and J 5 bases; bases outside gene matches: 7. The CDR3 extends over 15 amino acids. The CDR3 is CASSKSGTGVDTQYF. The CDR3 DNA sequence: TGTGCCAGCAGCAAAAGTGGGACAGGGGTAGATACGCAGTATTTT.

V gene TRBV7-8 combines with J gene TRBJ1-1; 7 nucleotides line up with TRBD1. Germline CDR1 and CDR2: SGHVS and FQNEAQ. The CDR3 has 14 residues. With V trimmed by 6 bases and J by 1 base, 5 bases remained unmatched. The CDR3 spells CASRPGTANTEAFF. In nucleotides, the CDR3 is TGTGCCAGCAGGCCCGGGACAGCGAACACTGAAGCTTTCTTT. Full variable domain (remainder filled in from reference TRBV7-8 and TRBJ1-1): GAGVSQSPRYKVAKRGQDVALRCDPISGHVSLFWYQQALGQGPEFLTYFQNEAQLDKSGLPSDRFFAERPEGSVSTLKIQRTQQEDSAVYLCASRPGTANTEAFFGQGTRLTVV.

The chain employs TRBV3-1 (or the pseudogene TRBV3-2) and TRBJ2-1; D gene uncertain. Trimming cost V 0 bases and J 3 bases, with 9 bases left between them. The CDR3 spans 15 residues. Germline lookup yields CDR1 LGHDT and CDR2 YNNKEL (reference sequence). CDR3 loop: CASSQDTVIYNEQFF. For the CDR3, the DNA is TGTGCCAGCAGCCAAGATACAGTGATCTACAATGAGCAGTTCTTC.

The chain joins TRBV7-2 to TRBJ1-5; 7 bases align to TRBD1. This CDR3 region has 15 residues. The germline gives CDR1 SGHTA, CDR2 FQGNSA. With 4 bases clipped from V and 2 bases from J, the junction kept 5 bases outside the gene matches. The CDR3 sequence: CASSYGQAGNQPQHF. Here the CDR3 DNA reads TGTGCCAGCAGCTACGGACAGGCCGGCAATCAGCCCCAGCATTTT. The whole variable domain, filled in from reference TRBV7-2 and TRBJ1-5, reads GAGVSQSPSNKVTEKGKDVELRCDPISGHTALYWYRQSLGQGLEFLIYFQGNSAPDKSGLPSDRFSAERTGGSVSTLTIQRTQQEDSAVYLCASSYGQAGNQPQHFGDGTRLSIL.

This chain uses TRBV28 with TRBJ1-5; 9 bases align to TRBD1. The CDR3 is 17 amino acids. Germline V gene lookup returns CDR1 MDHEN and CDR2 SYDVKM. V dropped 8 bases and J dropped 5; count of bases not matched to a gene: 16. The CDR3 protein is CASLPDRGKISDQPQHF. The DNA of the CDR3 is TGTGCCAGCTTACCCGACAGGGGGAAAATATCCGATCAGCCCCAGCATTTT.

The chain joins TRBV6-5 to TRBJ2-7; 10 bases fit TRBD1. With V trimmed by 8 bases and J by 4 bases, 5 bases remained unmatched. Per the germline V gene, CDR1 is MNHEY and CDR2 is SVGAGI. This CDR3 comprises 13 residues. CDR3 residues: CASGGQGFYEQYF. The CDR3 DNA follows: TGTGCCAGCGGGGGACAGGGGTTTTACGAGCAGTACTTC.

The chain links TRBV9 to TRBJ1-1, with TRBD1 identical over 9 bases. With 4 bases clipped from V and 9 bases from J, the junction kept 7 bases outside the gene matches. The CDR3 covers 13 residues. CDR1 SGDLS and CDR2 YYNGEE come from the germline V gene. CDR3 sequence: CASSTSTGGKAFF. The CDR3 DNA sequence: TGTGCCAGCAGCACCTCGACAGGGGGGAAAGCTTTCTTT.